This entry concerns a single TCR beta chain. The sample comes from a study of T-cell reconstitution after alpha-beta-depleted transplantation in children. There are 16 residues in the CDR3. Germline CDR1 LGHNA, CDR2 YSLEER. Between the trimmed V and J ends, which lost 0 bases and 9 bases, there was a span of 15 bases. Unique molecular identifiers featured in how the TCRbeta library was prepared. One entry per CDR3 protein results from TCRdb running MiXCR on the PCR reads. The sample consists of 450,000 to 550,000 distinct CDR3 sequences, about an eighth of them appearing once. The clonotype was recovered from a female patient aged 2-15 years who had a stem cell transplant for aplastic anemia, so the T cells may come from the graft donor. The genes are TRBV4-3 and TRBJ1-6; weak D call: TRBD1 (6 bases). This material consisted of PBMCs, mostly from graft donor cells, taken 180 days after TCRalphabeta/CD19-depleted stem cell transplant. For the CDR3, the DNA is TGCGCCAGCAGCCAAGAAGGGTACGGCAGGGGTTCACCCCTCCACTTT. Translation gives CASSQEGYGRGSPLHF.